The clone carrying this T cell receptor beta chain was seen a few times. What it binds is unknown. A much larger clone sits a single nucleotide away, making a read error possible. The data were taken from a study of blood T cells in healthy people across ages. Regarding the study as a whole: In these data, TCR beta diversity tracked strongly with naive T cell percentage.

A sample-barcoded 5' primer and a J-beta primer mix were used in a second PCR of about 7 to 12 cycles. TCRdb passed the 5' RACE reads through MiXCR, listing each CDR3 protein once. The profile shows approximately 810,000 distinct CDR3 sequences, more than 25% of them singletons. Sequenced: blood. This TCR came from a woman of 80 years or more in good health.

Here the CDR3 reads CANSLARERGREQFF. CDR3 nucleotide sequence: TGTGCCAACAGCTTAGCCCGTGAGCGGGGGAGGGAGCAGTTCTTC. The V call is TRBV7-9, the J call TRBJ2-1, with TRBD2 matching 8 bases. This CDR3 spans 15 amino acids. Germline V CDR1 and CDR2: SEHNR, FQNEAQ (reference sequence).